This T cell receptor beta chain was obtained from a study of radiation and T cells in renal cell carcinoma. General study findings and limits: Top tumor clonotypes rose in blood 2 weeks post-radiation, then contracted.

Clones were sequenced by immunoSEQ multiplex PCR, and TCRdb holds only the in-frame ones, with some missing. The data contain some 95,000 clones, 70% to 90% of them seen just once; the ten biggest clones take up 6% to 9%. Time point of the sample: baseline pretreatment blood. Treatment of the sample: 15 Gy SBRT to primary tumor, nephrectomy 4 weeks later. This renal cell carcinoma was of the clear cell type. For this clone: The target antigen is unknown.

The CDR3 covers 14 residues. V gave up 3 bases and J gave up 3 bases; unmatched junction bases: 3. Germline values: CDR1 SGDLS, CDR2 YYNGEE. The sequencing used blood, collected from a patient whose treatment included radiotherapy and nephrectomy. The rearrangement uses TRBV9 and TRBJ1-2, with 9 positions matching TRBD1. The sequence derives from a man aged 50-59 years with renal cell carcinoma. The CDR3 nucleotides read TGTGCCAGCAGCGAAAGACAGGGGGACTATGGCTACACCTTC. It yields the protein CASSERQGDYGYTF. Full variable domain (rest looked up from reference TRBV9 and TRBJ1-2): DSGVTQTPKHLITATGQRVTLRCSPRSGDLSVYWYQQSLDQGLQFLIQYYNGEERAKGNILERFSAQQFPDLHSELNLSSLELGDSALYFCASSERQGDYGYTFGSGTRLTVV.